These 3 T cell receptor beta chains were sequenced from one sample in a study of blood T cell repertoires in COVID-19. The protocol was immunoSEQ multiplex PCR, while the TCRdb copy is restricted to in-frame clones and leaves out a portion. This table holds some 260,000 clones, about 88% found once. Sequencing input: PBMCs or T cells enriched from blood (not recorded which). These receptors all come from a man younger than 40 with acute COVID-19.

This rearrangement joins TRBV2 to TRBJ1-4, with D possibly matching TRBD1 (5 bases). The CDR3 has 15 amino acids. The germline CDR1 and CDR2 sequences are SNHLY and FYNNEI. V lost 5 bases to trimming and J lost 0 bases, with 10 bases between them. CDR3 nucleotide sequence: TGTGCCAGCAGTAAGCAGGGTACAACTAATGAAAAACTGTTTTTT. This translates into CASSKQGTTNEKLFF.

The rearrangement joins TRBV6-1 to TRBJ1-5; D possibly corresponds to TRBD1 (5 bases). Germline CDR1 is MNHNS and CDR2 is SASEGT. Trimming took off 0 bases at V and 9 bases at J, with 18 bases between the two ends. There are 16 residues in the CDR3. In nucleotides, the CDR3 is TGTGCCAGCAGTGAAGCGCTGCCGGGCGGGGACTGGCCCCAGCATTTT. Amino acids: CASSEALPGGDWPQHF.

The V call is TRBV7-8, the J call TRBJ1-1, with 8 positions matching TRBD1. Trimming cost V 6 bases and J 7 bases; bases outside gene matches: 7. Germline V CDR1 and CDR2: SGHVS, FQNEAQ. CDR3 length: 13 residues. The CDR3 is CASRRGQGSEAFF. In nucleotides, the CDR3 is TGTGCCAGCAGACGCGGACAGGGAAGTGAAGCTTTCTTT.